The 27 T cell receptor beta chains reported below all come from one sample, sequenced in a study of ipilimumab plus nivolumab after autologous stem cell transplantation. Assay used: immunoSEQ multiplex PCR; TCRdb lists only in-frame clones, some missing. The table shows about 23,000 clones, with around 74% occurring only once. The source was PBMCs, collected in a trial of ipilimumab plus nivolumab as post-transplant consolidation. The receptors here all came from a male donor with diffuse large B-cell lymphoma.

The V and J genes are TRBV18 and TRBJ2-7; 11 bases are a match to TRBD2. Germline V gene lookup returns CDR1 KGHSH and CDR2 LQKENI. This CDR3 spans 17 amino acids. Trimming removed 6 bases from V and 1 base from J; junction bases left unmatched: 11. The CDR3 DNA sequence: TGTGCCAGCTCCCGGGGCGGCGGGACTAGCGGATCCTACGAGCAGTACTTC. It codes for CASSRGGGTSGSYEQYF.

This rearrangement joins TRBV19 to TRBJ2-7; TRBD1 matches at 11 bases. This CDR3 comprises 16 residues. The ends lost 1 base at V and 2 bases at J; junction bases unmatched: 4. CDR1 is LNHDA and CDR2 is SQIVND in the germline V gene (reference sequence). The CDR3 protein is CASSIGTGGDTYEQYF. The CDR3 DNA reads as TGTGCCAGTAGTATAGGGACAGGGGGCGACACCTACGAGCAGTACTTC.

The chain combines TRBV18 with TRBJ1-1; 8 nucleotides line up with TRBD1. Germline CDR1 and CDR2: KGHSH and LQKENI. V trimming: 3 bases; J trimming: 3 bases; junction bases outside the gene matches: 3. The CDR3 has 14 residues. Here the CDR3 DNA reads TGTGCCAGCTCACCCTTGGACAGGGACACTGAAGCTTTCTTT. Translating gives CASSPLDRDTEAFF.

The chain links TRBV4-1 to TRBJ2-2; D is unresolved. V was shortened by 5 bases and J by 2 bases, with 15 bases between the two germline ends. Germline V gives CDR1 MGHRA, CDR2 YSYEKL. The CDR3 length is 16 residues. CDR3 nucleotide sequence: TGCGCCAGCAGCAAAAGGGCAGCCGGTAACACCGGGGAGCTGTTTTTT. Its protein is CASSKRAAGNTGELFF.

The chain employs TRBV9 and TRBJ2-2, with 8 bases that match TRBD2. V shed 4 bases, J shed 0 bases, and the junction held 11 bases outside the gene matches. Germline V gives CDR1 SGDLS, CDR2 YYNGEE. The CDR3 contains 18 residues. The CDR3 sequence: CASSQYPLLAANTGELFF. The CDR3 nucleotides read TGTGCCAGCAGCCAATACCCCCTACTAGCGGCGAACACCGGGGAGCTGTTTTTT.

The V call is TRBV9, the J call TRBJ1-4; D unclear. The V end was cut by 3 bases, the J end by 8 bases, with 11 bases between. Germline V gives CDR1 SGDLS, CDR2 YYNGEE. The CDR3 consists of 13 residues. The CDR3 nucleotides read TGTGCCAGCAGCGACGTAGGCCAAGAAAAACTGTTTTTT. It encodes CASSDVGQEKLFF.

The chain carries TRBV11-1 and TRBJ1-1, with 9 positions matching TRBD1. V shed 5 bases and J 6 bases; nucleotides not matched to a gene: 7. Germline lookup yields CDR1 SGHAT and CDR2 FQDESV (reference sequence). This CDR3 region has 14 residues. CDR3 DNA: TGTGCCAGCAGCCCAGGACAGGGGAAGGCTGAAGCTTTCTTT. As protein: CASSPGQGKAEAFF.

V gene TRBV2 combines with J gene TRBJ2-1; 9 nucleotides match TRBD2. The V segment lost 5 bases and the J segment 1 base; nucleotides outside the gene matches: 3. This CDR3 has 15 residues. Germline lookup yields CDR1 SNHLY and CDR2 FYNNEI. CDR3 bases: TGTGCCAGCAGTCGAGCGGGGGGATCCTACAATGAGCAGTTCTTC. It translates to CASSRAGGSYNEQFF.

The chain recombines TRBV18 with TRBJ1-2; D ambiguous. Germline V gene lookup returns CDR1 KGHSH and CDR2 LQKENI. V was clipped by 3 bases and J by 6 bases, with 17 bases between them. CDR3 length equals 15 residues. In nucleotides, the CDR3 is TGTGCCAGCTCACCCCCCGGGTTGGGTAGCGATGGCTACACCTTC. Protein: CASSPPGLGSDGYTF.

There are a few counts of this clone. This chain links TRBV27 with TRBJ2-2; D call uncertain. Per germline, CDR1 MNHEY and CDR2 SMNVEV (reference sequence). The CDR3 loop spans 13 amino acids. V lost 3 bases and J lost 0, with 2 bases in between. Here the CDR3 DNA reads TGTGCCAGCAGTTTGACGAACACCGGGGAGCTGTTTTTT. Its translation: CASSLTNTGELFF.

This clone has just one count. This chain connects TRBV5-2 to TRBJ1-1. TRBV5-2 is labeled a pseudogene. CDR3 size: 15 residues. The CDR3 loop reads CASSLRAGRNTEAFF. In DNA form, the CDR3 reads TGTGCCAGCAGCTTACGGGCAGGGAGGAACACTGAAGCTTTCTTT.

This clone was recorded only once. The CDR3 is CASSARGENEELFF. In DNA, the CDR3 is TGTGCCAGTAGCGCTCGGGGGGAGAACGAGGAGCTGTTTTTT. The chain couples TRBV19 to TRBJ2-2, with TRBD2 matching 7 bases. Germline CDR1 is LNHDA and CDR2 is SQIVND (reference sequence). V lost 6 bases, J lost 10 bases, and 11 bases stayed unmatched. The CDR3 spans 14 residues.

The chain carries TRBV29-1 and TRBJ2-5; D might be TRBD1 (6 bases). The CDR3 is 15 amino acids. Trimming removed 2 bases at V and 7 bases at J, with 20 bases between. Germline CDR1 is SQVTM and CDR2 is ANQGSEA. CDR3 sequence (DNA): TGCAGCGTTGAATCGGGCCAGGGGTTATTCGGGACCCAGTACTTC. As protein: CSVESGQGLFGTQYF.

As concerns this clone: The sample holds other DNA sequences that translate to the same CDR3. The V and J genes are TRBV30 and TRBJ1-4; D unclear. Germline CDR1 and CDR2: GTSNPN and SVGIG (reference sequence). The CDR3 extends over 15 amino acids. Trimming took 0 bases from V and 6 from J, leaving 14 bases between them. The CDR3, as DNA: TGTGCCTGGAGTGTACTCGGGAGGATCGATGAAAAACTGTTTTTT. This translates into CAWSVLGRIDEKLFF.

This clone was seen just once. The rearrangement links TRBV7-9 to TRBJ2-3; D remains unclear. The length of the CDR3 is 12 residues. Trimming shortened V by 4 bases and J by 5 bases, and 7 bases separated the two germline ends. The germline CDR1 and CDR2 sequences are SEHNR and FQNEAQ (reference sequence). The CDR3 protein is CASSSLIDTQYF. In nucleotides, the CDR3 is TGTGCCAGCAGCTCCCTCATAGATACGCAGTATTTT.

V usage is TRBV20-1 and J usage is TRBJ1-1, with a tentative D call TRBD1 (6 bases). Per germline, CDR1 DFQATT and CDR2 SNEGSKA (reference sequence). The CDR3 runs to 11 residues. The CDR3 reads CNAGGLTEAFF. CDR3 DNA sequence: TGCAATGCCGGGGGGCTAACTGAAGCTTTCTTT.

The chain has TRBV12-2 and TRBJ2-3; TRBD2 was called by the table and not checked on the DNA. TRBV12-2 is a pseudogene segment. The CDR3 runs 15 residues. The CDR3 bases are TGTGCCAGCAGCAGACTAGCGGCCGGCACAGATACGCAGTATTTT. Its protein is CASSRLAAGTDTQYF.

This clone was counted a single time. V is TRBV5-4 and J is TRBJ2-1; D call uncertain. Trimming shortened V by 4 bases and J by 1 base, and 15 bases separated the two germline ends. CDR3 size: 16 residues. Per the germline V gene, CDR1 is SGHNT and CDR2 is YYREEE (reference sequence). CDR3 sequence reads: CASSPARLRSYNEQFF. CDR3 nucleotide sequence: TGTGCCAGCAGCCCGGCCCGGTTGAGGTCCTACAATGAGCAGTTCTTC.

This chain joins TRBV30 and TRBJ2-6; D is possibly TRBD2 (6 bases). The V end was cut by 2 bases, the J end by 0 bases, with 20 bases between. The CDR3 covers 19 residues. CDR1 and CDR2 (germline): GTSNPN, SVGIG (reference sequence). The CDR3 sequence: CAWSPLAKNLNSGANVLTF. CDR3 bases: TGTGCCTGGAGTCCACTAGCCAAGAATTTAAACTCTGGGGCCAACGTCCTGACTTTC.

The gene calls are TRBV19 and TRBJ1-1; 9 bases match TRBD1. V shed 7 bases and J 0 bases; nucleotides not matched to a gene: 15. This CDR3 is 18 amino acids long. Germline CDR1 reads LNHDA; CDR2 reads SQIVND (reference sequence). The CDR3 loop is CASIPTQQTGGLNTEAFF. The CDR3 DNA reads TGTGCCAGTATCCCTACCCAACAGACAGGGGGATTGAACACTGAAGCTTTCTTT.

The V and J genes are TRBV6-1 and TRBJ1-3; D not resolved. In germline, CDR1 is MNHNS, CDR2 SASEGT. Trimming left V 7 bases short and J 0 bases short, with 10 bases between. This CDR3 comprises 14 residues. The CDR3 region has the DNA TGTGCCAGCATGTTAGGAATCTCTGGAAACACCATATATTTT. Translation: CASMLGISGNTIYF.

This clone was counted once. This chain connects TRBV4-1 to TRBJ1-3; TRBD1 matches at 9 bases. The germline V gene has CDR1 MGHRA and CDR2 YSYEKL. V lost 1 base and J lost 3; bases outside the gene matches: 16. The CDR3 spans 20 residues. CDR3 sequence reads: CASSQGRGGQGLISGNTIYF. CDR3 sequence (DNA): TGCGCCAGCAGCCAAGGAAGGGGCGGACAGGGGTTAATTAGTGGAAACACCATATATTTT.

The chain is built from TRBV5-4 and TRBJ1-2; D perhaps matches TRBD1 (5 bases). V lost 1 base and J lost 5, with 9 bases in between. Germline V gives CDR1 SGHNT, CDR2 YYREEE (reference sequence). The CDR3 sequence is 13 residues long. The CDR3 here is CASSLIGEYGYTF. Written as DNA, the CDR3 is TGTGCCAGCAGCTTGATAGGGGAGTATGGCTACACCTTC.

This chain links TRBV7-6 with TRBJ2-7; 9 nucleotides line up with TRBD1. The CDR3 spans 15 residues. J gave up 5 bases and V 5 bases, and 10 bases lay outside the gene matches. Germline V gives CDR1 SGHVS, CDR2 FNYEAQ. For the CDR3, the DNA is TGTGCCAGCAGCCCCTCCGGGGGACAGGGCCACGAGCAGTACTTC. This encodes CASSPSGGQGHEQYF.

The rearrangement links TRBV7-9 to TRBJ2-6; D is unresolved. V lost 3 bases and J 0 bases, leaving 15 bases between the germline ends. CDR3 length equals 18 residues. CDR1 and CDR2 (germline): SEHNR, FQNEAQ (reference sequence). In DNA form, the CDR3 reads TGTGCCAGCAGCTTTCTTTTTGTTTGGAGCTCTGGGGCCAACGTCCTGACTTTC. It yields the protein CASSFLFVWSSGANVLTF.

The V call is TRBV7-8, the J call TRBJ1-2; D is uncertain. Per the germline V gene, CDR1 is SGHVS and CDR2 is FQNEAQ. The CDR3 loop spans 11 amino acids. V was pared by 6 bases and J by 2 bases, with 4 bases between. CDR3 sequence reads: CASRTNYGYTF. The CDR3 nucleotides read TGTGCCAGCAGAACAAACTATGGCTACACCTTC.

This rearrangement joins TRBV5-5 to TRBJ2-7; D ambiguous. The CDR3 is 13 residues long. Germline lookup yields CDR1 SGHKS and CDR2 YYEKEE (reference sequence). Trimming removed 2 bases at V and 2 bases at J, with 8 bases between. CDR3 DNA: TGTGCCAGCAGCTTATCCGGGCCCTACGAGCAGTACTTC. Protein product: CASSLSGPYEQYF. Together with reference TRBV5-5 and TRBJ2-7, the CDR3 gives the full variable domain: DAGVTQSPTHLIKTRGQQVTLRCSPISGHKSVSWYQQVLGQGPQFIFQYYEKEERGRGNFPDRFSARQFPNYSSELNVNALLLGDSALYLCASSLSGPYEQYFGPGTRLTVT.